The sequence of this TCR beta chain was determined in a study of T-cell reconstitution after alpha-beta-depleted transplantation in children. The study's findings and limits: Several hundred expanded graft clones reportedly were the source of alpha-beta T cells about two months after transplant.

Construction of the TCRbeta library involved unique molecular identifiers. Using its own MiXCR run on the PCR reads, TCRdb lists one record per CDR3 protein. In the table there are about 300,000 distinct CDR3 sequences, about a tenth of which are singletons. J lost 2 bases, V lost 3 bases, and 6 bases had no gene match. Germline V gives CDR1 DFQATT, CDR2 SNEGSKA (reference sequence). The CDR3 contains 14 residues. The sample holds many counts of this clonotype. As yet, its antigen is unknown. Source: PBMCs, taken before TCRalphabeta/CD19-depleted stem cell transplant. The rearrangement uses TRBV20-1 and TRBJ2-5; the match to TRBD1 covers 7 bases. The sequence came from a boy younger than two with acute myeloid leukemia, due to receive a stem cell transplant. CDR3 amino acids: CSARGRTGQETQYF. In nucleotides, the CDR3 is TGCAGTGCTAGGGGCCGGACAGGTCAAGAGACCCAGTACTTC.